This entry concerns a single TCR beta chain. What it binds is unknown. The libraries were made with immunoSEQ version 4 in survey mode. Profiled with immunoSEQ multiplex PCR; TCRdb holds only in-frame clones, not every one. The table includes tens of thousands of clones, roughly four fifths detected once. This CDR3 comprises 17 residues. CDR1 and CDR2 (germline): SGHTA, FQGNSA. Trimming took 4 bases from V and 5 from J; bases not matched to a gene: 14. The data are from a study of persistence of HIV-infected CD4 T cells. Cells were stimulated with CMV-infected fibroblast lysates at about 10 ug/mL. CD40L-negative CD69-negative CD45RO-high memory CD4+ T cells were sorted as populations depleted of antigen-responding cells.

The chain has TRBV7-2 and TRBJ2-3, with 8 bases lining up with TRBD2. The sample here was CD4+ T cells sorted from PBMCs after approximately 20-hour stimulation, taken from a patient who received antiretroviral therapy. This TCR was sampled from an adult man with HIV who was CMV-seropositive. CDR3 sequence (DNA): TGTGCCAGCAGCTCCCCAGTGGGACGGGGGGGCGTAGATACGCAGTATTTT. This encodes CASSSPVGRGGVDTQYF.